Below, 26 T cell receptor beta chains from the same sample are listed, as sequenced in a study of shared clonotypes between healthy human individuals (dated by TCRdb to 2019 to 2021). Library prep was done by the immunoSEQ multiplex PCR assay. As stored in TCRdb, this immuneACCESS dataset retains in-frame rearrangements with V and J assigned. A fraction of the clones does not appear; measured against another copy, unresolved V genes explain less than half of the discrepancy, and the remainder lacks a known reason. Recorded for this sample are under 550,000 clones; 96% of them occurred a single time. 0.06% of the sample is taken by the ten largest. Sequenced: naive CD4+ T cells sorted from blood. What the cell subset or site label conveys for this sample: CD45RA+ positively selected. These receptors all come from a woman aged 25 to 45 in good health.

A word on this clone: The identical CDR3 is also encoded by other nucleotide sequences in the sample. The chain links TRBV19 to TRBJ2-6; D is unresolved. The CDR3 is 13 residues long. V gave up 6 bases and J gave up 1 base, with 4 bases separating them. Germline V lookup: CDR1 LNHDA, CDR2 SQIVND (reference sequence). CDR3 nucleotides: TGTGCCAGTAGCCAGTCTGGGGCCAACGTCCTGACTTTC. Amino acids: CASSQSGANVLTF.

This sequence joins TRBV5-4 and TRBJ2-5, with D maybe TRBD2 (5 bases). Trimming removed 4 bases at V and 5 bases at J, with 12 bases between. Germline V lookup: CDR1 SGHNT, CDR2 YYREEE (reference sequence). The CDR3 totals 13 residues. CDR3 protein: CASSLGLHETQYF. DNA of the CDR3: TGTGCCAGCAGCCTTGGACTGCACGAGACCCAGTACTTC.

The V and J genes are TRBV28 and TRBJ1-5; D is possibly TRBD1 (5 bases). The CDR3 loop spans 15 amino acids. CDR1 is MDHEN, CDR2 SYDVKM, per germline. The V and J ends lost 6 bases and 6 bases respectively, with 18 bases between them. DNA of the CDR3: TGTGCCAGCAGCCCTCTTGCGGGGGGAGGTCAGCCCCAGCATTTT. Protein product: CASSPLAGGGQPQHF.

The chain links TRBV25-1 to TRBJ1-3; D is undetermined. Germline lookup yields CDR1 MGHDK and CDR2 SYGVNS. Trimming took 3 bases from V and 4 from J, leaving 16 bases between them. The CDR3 totals 16 residues. The CDR3 protein is CASSDWSQLAGNTIYF. The CDR3 bases are TGTGCCAGCAGTGATTGGAGCCAGTTGGCAGGAAACACCATATATTTT.

This sequence joins TRBV18 and TRBJ1-1; D is unclear. Trimming cost V 3 bases and J 5 bases, with 10 bases left between them. CDR3 length: 13 residues. From germline, CDR1 is KGHSH and CDR2 LQKENI. The CDR3 loop is CASSPGLGTEAFF. As DNA, the CDR3 is TGTGCCAGCTCACCCGGGTTAGGGACTGAAGCTTTCTTT.

The J gene is TRBJ1-1, the V gene TRBV7-2; the D is unclear. The CDR3 has 14 amino acids. V was clipped by 1 base and J by 5 bases, with 11 bases between them. The germline V gene encodes CDR1 SGHTA and CDR2 FQGNSA. The CDR3 DNA follows: TGTGCCAGCAGCTTAGTACGGGGTCGGACTGAAGCTTTCTTT. Translation: CASSLVRGRTEAFF. Full variable domain (remainder filled in from reference TRBV7-2 and TRBJ1-1): GAGVSQSPSNKVTEKGKDVELRCDPISGHTALYWYRQSLGQGLEFLIYFQGNSAPDKSGLPSDRFSAERTGGSVSTLTIQRTQQEDSAVYLCASSLVRGRTEAFFGQGTRLTVV.

The V gene is TRBV5-1, the J gene TRBJ2-7; TRBD1 is a possible D gene (6 bases). Germline V gene lookup returns CDR1 SGHRS and CDR2 YFSETQ. V was trimmed by 5 bases and J by 0 bases, leaving 12 bases between them. CDR3 length: 14 amino acids. The CDR3, as DNA: TGCGCCAGCAGTCAGGACAGTAACTCCTACGAGCAGTACTTC. Translated, it gives CASSQDSNSYEQYF.

The chain links TRBV7-9 to TRBJ1-5, with D perhaps matching TRBD1 (6 bases). The CDR3 runs to 15 residues. Trimming took 3 bases from V and 1 from J, leaving 10 bases between them. Germline V CDR1 and CDR2: SEHNR, FQNEAQ (reference sequence). The CDR3 nucleotides are TGTGCCAGCAGCTTGACAGGATCCAGCAATCAGCCCCAGCATTTT. Protein sequence: CASSLTGSSNQPQHF.

This clone was seen a single time. The chain recombines TRBV28 with TRBJ2-5; either TRBD1 or TRBD2 may fit D (5 bases each). TRBJ2-7 matches the DNA end more closely, so the J call is doubtful. CDR3 length: 14 amino acids. The V gene's germline CDR1 is MDHEN and CDR2 SYDVKM. CDR3 amino acids: CASSPGPNFYEQYF. The CDR3 nucleotides are TGTGCCAGCAGTCCGGGGCCGAACTTCTACGAGCAGTACTTC.

The genes are TRBV5-1 and TRBJ2-7, with 8 bases lining up with TRBD1. The V gene's germline CDR1 is SGHRS and CDR2 YFSETQ. This CDR3 has 15 amino acids. V lost 5 bases and J lost 0; bases outside the gene matches: 7. In DNA, the CDR3 is TGCGCCAGCAGACCCCAAGGACAGGGCTCCTACGAGCAGTACTTC. It encodes CASRPQGQGSYEQYF. Full variable domain (missing parts from reference TRBV5-1 and TRBJ2-7): KAGVTQTPRYLIKTRGQQVTLSCSPISGHRSVSWYQQTPGQGLQFLFEYFSETQRNKGNFPGRFSGRQFSNSRSEMNVSTLELGDSALYLCASRPQGQGSYEQYFGPGTRLTVT.

The sample holds a few counts of this clone. The genes are TRBV6-6 and TRBJ2-7; 11 positions match TRBD2. V was clipped by 6 bases and J by 7 bases; unmatched bases: 8. The germline V gene has CDR1 MNHNY and CDR2 SVGAGI (reference sequence). The CDR3 length is 14 residues. This CDR3 is CASRYSGRAGEQYF. The CDR3 DNA is TGTGCCAGCAGATATAGCGGGAGGGCCGGGGAGCAGTACTTC.

The CDR3 region is CASRTRTVSGSQPQHF. In DNA, the CDR3 is TGTGCCAGCAGAACCCGGACAGTAAGCGGGTCTCAGCCCCAGCATTTT. V and J are TRBV2 and TRBJ1-5, with TRBD1 as a possible D gene (6 bases). This CDR3 has 16 amino acids. The germline V and J ends were trimmed by 6 bases and 6 bases, with 21 bases remaining between them. CDR1 is SNHLY and CDR2 is FYNNEI in the germline V gene.

The chain links TRBV28 to TRBJ1-1, with 9 bases fitting TRBD1. From germline, CDR1 is MDHEN and CDR2 SYDVKM. V was pared by 5 bases and J by 3 bases, with 10 bases of the junction left unmatched. The CDR3 loop spans 16 amino acids. The CDR3 region is CASSPLGQGEDTEAFF. The CDR3 bases are TGTGCCAGCAGTCCCCTGGGACAGGGAGAGGACACTGAAGCTTTCTTT.

The chain employs TRBV7-2 and TRBJ1-2; D remains unclear. The CDR3 is made up of 15 amino acids. V lost 5 bases, J lost 3 bases, and 16 bases lay in between. CDR1 is SGHTA, CDR2 FQGNSA, per germline. CDR3 amino acids: CASSPTPWEDYGYTF. The CDR3 nucleotides read TGTGCCAGCAGCCCCACCCCCTGGGAAGACTATGGCTACACCTTC.

In its sample, this clone was seen once. This chain connects TRBV6-1 to TRBJ2-7; 7 bases are a match to TRBD2. V gave up 7 bases and J gave up 1 base; unmatched junction bases: 10. CDR3 length: 15 residues. Germline lookup yields CDR1 MNHNS and CDR2 SASEGT. In DNA form, the CDR3 reads TGTGCCAGCATAAAAGGTGGCGGGAGTTCCTACGAGCAGTACTTC. Translated, it gives CASIKGGGSSYEQYF.

This chain joins TRBV29-1 and TRBJ1-2, with D hard to call. Trimming left V 4 bases short and J 4 bases short, with 10 bases between. Germline assignment: CDR1 SQVTM and CDR2 ANQGSEA. The CDR3 has 12 residues. The CDR3 nucleotides are TGCAGCGTTGGAGACGACTTCTATGGCTACACCTTC. Its translation is CSVGDDFYGYTF. Based on the CDR3 plus reference TRBV29-1 and TRBJ1-2, the full variable domain is SAVISQKPSRDICQRGTSLTIQCQVDSQVTMMFWYRQQPGQSLTLIATANQGSEATYESGFVIDKFPISRPNLTFSTLTVSNMSPEDSSIYLCSVGDDFYGYTFGSGTRLTVV.

This clone was observed a single time. The rearrangement joins TRBV5-6 to TRBJ1-2, with 7 bases that match TRBD1. Losses at the gene ends were 5 bases for V and 2 bases for J; bases not matched to a gene: 6. CDR1 and CDR2 (germline): SGHDT, YYEEEE. The CDR3 sequence is 14 residues long. The CDR3 DNA sequence: TGTGCCAGCAGTACTCAACAGGGGAACTATGGCTACACCTTC. It translates to CASSTQQGNYGYTF.

The CDR3 bases are TGTGCCAGCAGCACTCAGGGGGTGGGTAGTTCACCCCTCCACTTT. Its translation: CASSTQGVGSSPLHF. This rearrangement joins TRBV7-2 to TRBJ1-6, with 7 positions matching TRBD1. With 5 bases clipped from V and 9 bases from J, the junction kept 10 bases outside the gene matches. Germline loops: CDR1 SGHTA, CDR2 FQGNSA. This CDR3 comprises 15 residues.

This chain links TRBV7-2 with TRBJ1-2, with 7 bases fitting TRBD1. The CDR3 spans 13 residues. V gave up 5 bases and J gave up 4 bases; unmatched junction bases: 4. Germline CDR1 and CDR2: SGHTA and FQGNSA. DNA for the CDR3: TGTGCCAGCAGCCTACAGGGGATCTATGGCTACACCTTC. This gives the protein CASSLQGIYGYTF. The whole variable domain, remainder taken from reference TRBV7-2 and TRBJ1-2, is GAGVSQSPSNKVTEKGKDVELRCDPISGHTALYWYRQSLGQGLEFLIYFQGNSAPDKSGLPSDRFSAERTGGSVSTLTIQRTQQEDSAVYLCASSLQGIYGYTFGSGTRLTVV.

This chain uses TRBV10-1 with TRBJ2-1, with 8 positions matching TRBD2. Germline trimming cut 3 bases from V and 9 bases from J; bases unmatched to any gene: 4. This CDR3 region has 13 residues. Germline loops: CDR1 WNHNN, CDR2 SYGVQD (reference sequence). The CDR3 region is CASSEQRESEQFF. In DNA, the CDR3 is TGCGCCAGCAGTGAACAGCGGGAGAGTGAGCAGTTCTTC.

V gene TRBV2 combines with J gene TRBJ1-5, with a possible D match to TRBD1 (5 bases). The V end was cut by 3 bases, the J end by 5 bases, with 17 bases between. The CDR3 runs 16 residues. The germline V gene encodes CDR1 SNHLY and CDR2 FYNNEI. CDR3 DNA sequence: TGTGCCAGCAGTGACCGTACTGGGTGGGGGGATCAGCCCCAGCATTTT. This codes for CASSDRTGWGDQPQHF.

The V call is TRBV25-1, the J call TRBJ2-2, with 7 nucleotides matching TRBD1. This CDR3 is 15 amino acids long. With V trimmed by 6 bases and J by 6 bases, 10 bases remained unmatched. Germline V gene lookup returns CDR1 MGHDK and CDR2 SYGVNS. Here the CDR3 DNA reads TGTGCCAGCAGACCTCCGACAGGGTCTCCCGGGGAGCTGTTTTTT. Translated, it gives CASRPPTGSPGELFF.

This rearrangement joins TRBV19 to TRBJ2-7; D is unresolved. The CDR3 loop spans 14 amino acids. Germline lookup yields CDR1 LNHDA and CDR2 SQIVND (reference sequence). The germline V and J ends were trimmed by 4 bases and 0 bases, with 10 bases remaining between them. CDR3 sequence: CASSKVSSSYEQYF. CDR3 DNA sequence: TGTGCCAGTAGTAAAGTGTCGAGCTCCTACGAGCAGTACTTC.

The V gene is TRBV28, the J gene TRBJ2-2, with 8 bases identical to TRBD1. After removal of 8 bases from V and 4 bases from J, the junction contained 9 bases not matched to a gene. Germline V gives CDR1 MDHEN, CDR2 SYDVKM. CDR3 length: 15 amino acids. CDR3 sequence reads: CASEGQAVSTGELFF. The CDR3 nucleotides are TGTGCCAGCGAGGGACAGGCGGTTTCCACCGGGGAGCTGTTTTTT.

This sequence joins TRBV6-1 and TRBJ2-7, with D possibly called TRBD1 or TRBD2 (6 bases each). Germline CDR1 and CDR2: MNHNS and SASEGT. The CDR3 totals 15 residues. Trimming took 3 bases from V and 1 from J, leaving 13 bases between them. The CDR3 loop reads CASSDRGARSYEQYF. The DNA of the CDR3 is TGTGCCAGCAGTGATAGGGGGGCGAGGTCCTACGAGCAGTACTTC.

This clone has a single count. V is TRBV11-1 and J is TRBJ1-1, with TRBD1 matching 9 bases. The CDR3 consists of 17 residues. V dropped 0 bases and J dropped 4; count of bases not matched to a gene: 9. Germline V lookup: CDR1 SGHAT, CDR2 FQDESV (reference sequence). The CDR3 region has the DNA TGTGCCAGCAGCTTAGCGCTAGGGACAGGGCGGAGCACTGAAGCTTTCTTT. Translation gives CASSLALGTGRSTEAFF. Together with reference TRBV11-1 and TRBJ1-1, the CDR3 gives the full variable domain: EAEVAQSPRYKITEKSQAVAFWCDPISGHATLYWYRQILGQGPELLVQFQDESVVDDSQLPKDRFSAERLKGVDSTLKIQPAELGDSAMYLCASSLALGTGRSTEAFFGQGTRLTVV.